Listed here is a single T cell receptor (beta chain). The antigen remains unidentified. Only in-frame clones appear in the TCRdb table, and some are missing; sequencing was by immunoSEQ multiplex PCR. The sample includes 100,000 to 150,000 clones, about 92% seen only once; the top ten take about 0.93%. These data originate in a study of OX40 agonist ivuxolimab in advanced cancers. Study at large: From 23 to 79 years was the age range, with a mean of around 56 years, and 65% to 90% were male. Among those treated, three patients had partial responses, one with hepatocellular carcinoma and two with cutaneous melanoma.

Study-level points and caveats: At 0.1 to 3.0 mg/kg and by week 6, clonal expansion occurred in CD4+ and CD8+ blood T cells. Fewer expanded clones were found on average in CD4+ than in CD8+ T cells.

The ends were cut back, 1 base at V and 2 bases at J, with 15 bases in the middle. This CDR3 is built from 16 residues. Germline assignment: CDR1 SGHRS and CDR2 YFSETQ. Sequencing was performed on CD4+ or CD8+ T cells sorted from blood, taken in a trial of the OX40 agonist ivuxolimab. The sequence was collected from an adult with an advanced solid tumor such as melanoma, head and neck, liver or kidney cancer. The chain is built from TRBV5-1 and TRBJ1-1; no clear D. CDR3 region: CASSLISPQLNTEAFF. In nucleotides, the CDR3 is TGCGCCAGCAGCTTGATCTCCCCCCAGCTCAACACTGAAGCTTTCTTT. Filled out from reference TRBV5-1 and TRBJ1-1, the complete variable domain reads KAGVTQTPRYLIKTRGQQVTLSCSPISGHRSVSWYQQTPGQGLQFLFEYFSETQRNKGNFPGRFSGRQFSNSRSEMNVSTLELGDSALYLCASSLISPQLNTEAFFGQGTRLTVV.